A selection of T cell receptor beta chains follows, all from one sample in a study of identical twins. From the 5' RACE reads, TCRdb called clonotypes with MiXCR, one entry per CDR3 protein. The data hold under 300,000 distinct CDR3 sequences, with about 13% observed a single time. The sample also formed part of further work on yellow fever vaccine responses in identical twins.

The sample comprised memory (CD45RO+) T cells sorted from blood. The receptors stem from a young woman in good health. Both conserved end residues are part of each CDR3.

CDR3 protein,V gene
CASRPAGDNEQFF,TRBV27
CASSLKSSGRAGELFF,TRBV11-2
CASSWEGLVSYEQYF,TRBV5-5
CSVTQGFSYEQYF,TRBV29-1
CASSPRVAGGPTEQYF,TRBV5-1
CASSSEQFGQKNTGELFF,TRBV5-1
CASSLGIGQPQHF,TRBV28
CASSLGLDRANYEQYF,TRBV7-6
CASTPTGGTGELFF,TRBV7-3
CSQAGAPSYEQYF,TRBV20-1
CASSLRRQGGTFGEQFF,TRBV7-2
CASSQDLARQETQYF,TRBV3-1
CSASIGTGPDTQYF,TRBV20-1
CAASEGADTGELFF,TRBV6-4
CASSLAGGPNEQFF,TRBV5-1
CASSSRNQPQHF,TRBV6-2/TRBV6-3
CASSYQLWDPKTSGRSEQYF,TRBV6-2/TRBV6-3
CASSQQLAGAPNEQFF,TRBV4-3
CASSDSRGSSYNSPLHF,TRBV25-1
CSARDPLAGYNEQFF,TRBV20-1
CASSLPRKQGTKDNEQFF,TRBV11-1
CASSLEAGGVEQFF,TRBV7-9
CAISDPDRAYEQYF,TRBV10-3
CASSYSDPTATNEKLFF,TRBV6-2/TRBV6-3